This TCR beta chain was captured in a study of early T cells in non-severe SARS-CoV-2 infection. Across the study: It was bulk RNA from unsorted whole blood that was sequenced, and the chains were unpaired.

This clonotype was seen ten or more times. Individually, cDNA molecules had unique molecular identifiers attached to them. Each CDR3 protein is one row after TCRdb ran MiXCR on the 5' RACE reads. The table has around 89,000 distinct CDR3 sequences, under 15% seen once; the top ten hold around 0.58%. CDR3 length: 15 residues. Trimming pared 3 bases from V and 6 bases from J, leaving 12 bases between. Germline loops: CDR1 ENHRY, CDR2 SYGVKD. The specimen sequenced was whole blood. This receptor was taken from an adult who was a healthcare worker with PCR-confirmed SARS-CoV-2 infection or an uninfected control (not recorded which). The rearrangement uses TRBV10-3 and TRBJ1-6, with D perhaps matching TRBD1 (5 bases). This CDR3 is CAISEGVEGNSPLHF. The CDR3 nucleotides are TGTGCCATCAGTGAAGGGGTGGAGGGTAATTCACCCCTCCACTTT.